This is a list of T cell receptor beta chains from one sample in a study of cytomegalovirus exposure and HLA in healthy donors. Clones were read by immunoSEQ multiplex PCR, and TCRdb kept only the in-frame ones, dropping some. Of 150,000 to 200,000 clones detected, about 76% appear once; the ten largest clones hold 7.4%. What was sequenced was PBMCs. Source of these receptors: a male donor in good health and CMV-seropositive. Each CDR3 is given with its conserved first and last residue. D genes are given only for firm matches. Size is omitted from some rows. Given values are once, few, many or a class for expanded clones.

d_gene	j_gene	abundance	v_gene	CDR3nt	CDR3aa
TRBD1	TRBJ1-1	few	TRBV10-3	TGTGCCATCAGTGAGTCCGGGGACAGGGCCAACACTGAAGCTTTCTTT	CAISESGDRANTEAFF
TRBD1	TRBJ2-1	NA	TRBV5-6	TGTGCCAGCAGTTTGGGACAGCTCAATGAGCAGTTCTTC	CASSLGQLNEQFF
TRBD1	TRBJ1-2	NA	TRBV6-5	TGTGCCAGCAGTTCCAGACAGGGCCTAGCTAACTATGGCTACACCTTC	CASSSRQGLANYGYTF
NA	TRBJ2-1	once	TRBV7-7	TGTGCTAGCAGCTCAACCCCCGGGACCTACAATGAGCAGTTCTTC	CASSSTPGTYNEQFF
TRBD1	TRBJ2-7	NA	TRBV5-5	TGTGCCAGCAGCTCTTCGACAGGGGAATTCTACGAGCAGTACTTC	CASSSSTGEFYEQYF
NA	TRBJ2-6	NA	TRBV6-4	TGTGCCAGCAGTGACTCAGGGGCTGGGGCCAACGTCCTGACTTTC	CASSDSGAGANVLTF
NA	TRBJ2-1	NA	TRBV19	TGTGCCAGTAGTAGGGGGGAATTATACAATGAGCAGTTCTTC	CASSRGELYNEQFF
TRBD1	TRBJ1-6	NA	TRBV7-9	TGTGCCAGCAGCAGGGACAGGTCTAATTCACCCCTCCACTTT	CASSRDRSNSPLHF
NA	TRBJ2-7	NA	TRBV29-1	TGCAGCGTGGAAACAGGGCCCTACGAGCAGTACTTC	CSVETGPYEQYF
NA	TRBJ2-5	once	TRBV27	TGTGCCAGCAGTTTATGGAGGGGGCGAGTAGGAGAGACCCAGTACTTC	CASSLWRGRVGETQYF
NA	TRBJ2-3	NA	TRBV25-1	TGTGCCAGCAGTCGGCTAGCATACGATACGCAGTATTTT	CASSRLAYDTQYF
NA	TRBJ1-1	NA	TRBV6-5	TGTGCCAGCAGAGGGAGGGCAGCTCCGCGAACTGAAGCTTTCTTT	CASRGRAAPRTEAFF
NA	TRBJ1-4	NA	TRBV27	TGTGCCAGCAGTTTGTGGGGGGACACTAATGAAAAACTGTTTTTT	CASSLWGDTNEKLFF
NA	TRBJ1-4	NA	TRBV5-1	TGCGCCAGCAGCTCTCTCGGTGGAGGGAGTGAAAAACTGTTTTTT	CASSSLGGGSEKLFF
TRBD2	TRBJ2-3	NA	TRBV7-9	TGTGCCAGCCGCGGGGGGGTTAGCACAGATACGCAGTATTTT	CASRGGVSTDTQYF
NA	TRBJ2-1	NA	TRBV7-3	TGTGCCAGCAGCTCCAACAGTAGGGAGCAGTTCTTC	CASSSNSREQFF
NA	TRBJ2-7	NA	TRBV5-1	TGCGCCAGCAGCTCCAGACTTGAGCAGTACTTC	CASSSRLEQYF
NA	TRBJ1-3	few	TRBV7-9	TGTGCCAGCAGCTTAGCCCAGGCAGGGGCGCGTGGAAACACCATATATTTT	CASSLAQAGARGNTIYF
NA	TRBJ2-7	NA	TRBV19	TGTGCCAGTAGTATGTTGGGGGCCCACGAGCAGTACTTC	CASSMLGAHEQYF
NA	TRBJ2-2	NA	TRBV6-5	TGTGCCAGCAGCTCCTCCGAGCTGTTTTTT	CASSSSELFF
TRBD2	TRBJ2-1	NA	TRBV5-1	TGCGCCAGCAGCGTTAGCGGGGGAGACTCCTACAATGAGCAGTTCTTC	CASSVSGGDSYNEQFF
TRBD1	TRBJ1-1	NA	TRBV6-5	TGTGCCAGCAGTTATCACAGGGGGCGTAACACTGAAGCTTTCTTT	CASSYHRGRNTEAFF
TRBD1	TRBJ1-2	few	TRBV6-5	TGTGCCAGCTCGACAGGGGCCTACTATGGCTACACCTTC	CASSTGAYYGYTF
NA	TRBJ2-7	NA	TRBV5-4	TGTGCCAGCAGCCAAGTTCAGGGAACGGGTGAGCAGTACTTC	CASSQVQGTGEQYF
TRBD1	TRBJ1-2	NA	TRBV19	TGTGCCAGTAGTACTACCGGGACAGCGTCGTATGGCTACACCTTC	CASSTTGTASYGYTF
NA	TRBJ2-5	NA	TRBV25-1	TGTGCCAGCAGTGAGGCGGCAACGGAGACCCAGTACTTC	CASSEAATETQYF
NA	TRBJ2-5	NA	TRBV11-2	TGTGCCAGCAGCTTGGCGGGTTCCCTGCAGACCCAGTACTTC	CASSLAGSLQTQYF
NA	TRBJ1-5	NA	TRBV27	TGTGCCAGCGGAGGAGGTAATCAGCCCCAGCATTTT	CASGGGNQPQHF
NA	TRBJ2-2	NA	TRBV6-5	TGTGCCAGCAGTACCAGACAGGGACTCACCGGGGAGCTGTTTTTT	CASSTRQGLTGELFF
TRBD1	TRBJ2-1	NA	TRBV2	TGTGCCAGCACCCCGGGACAGGGCACCTACAATGAGCAGTTCTTC	CASTPGQGTYNEQFF
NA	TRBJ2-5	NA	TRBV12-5	TGTGCTAGTGGTTTGGTAAAAGGGGGTGGAGCTCAGGAGACCCAGTACTTC	CASGLVKGGGAQETQYF
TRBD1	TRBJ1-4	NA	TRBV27	TGTGCCAGCAGTTGGACAGGGCGGGGAGAGAATGAAAAACTGTTTTTT	CASSWTGRGENEKLFF
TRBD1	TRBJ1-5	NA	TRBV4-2	TGTGCCAGCAGCCAAGATGCCCCGGGACAGGGGCGCGGATATAGCAATCAGCCCCAGCATTTT	CASSQDAPGQGRGYSNQPQHF
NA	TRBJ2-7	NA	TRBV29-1	TGCAGCGTGGAGGTGAGCTCCTACGAGCAGTACTTC	CSVEVSSYEQYF
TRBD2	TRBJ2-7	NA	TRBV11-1	TGTGCCAGCAGCCTGGGACTAGCGGGGTTCGAGCAGTACTTC	CASSLGLAGFEQYF
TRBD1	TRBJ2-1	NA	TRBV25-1	TGTGCCAGCAGTCATACAGGGGAGTCCTACAATGAGCAGTTCTTC	CASSHTGESYNEQFF
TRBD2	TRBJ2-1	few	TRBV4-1	TGCGCCAGCAGCCGTAGCGGGGGGCACTACAATGAGCAGTTCTTC	CASSRSGGHYNEQFF
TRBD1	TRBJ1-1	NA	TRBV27	TGTGCCAGCAGTTTGGACAGGGGACACATGAACACTGAAGCTTTCTTT	CASSLDRGHMNTEAFF
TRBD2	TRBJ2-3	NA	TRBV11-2	TGTGCCAGCAGCTTCCAGGCTAGCGGGGGGGCCGATACGCAGTATTTT	CASSFQASGGADTQYF
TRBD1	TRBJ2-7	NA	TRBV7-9	TGTGCCAGCAGCCCCGGGACAGCACTACGAGAGCAGTACTTC	CASSPGTALREQYF
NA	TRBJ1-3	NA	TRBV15	TGTGCCACCAGCAGAGATACCGGACTGAACTCTGGAAACACCATATATTTT	CATSRDTGLNSGNTIYF
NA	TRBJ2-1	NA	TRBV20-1	TGCAGTGCTGGGGGGGGCGATGAGCAGTTCTTC	CSAGGGDEQFF
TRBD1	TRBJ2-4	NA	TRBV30	TGTGCCTGGAGTACCGGACAGGTTTGGAACATTCAGTACTTC	CAWSTGQVWNIQYF
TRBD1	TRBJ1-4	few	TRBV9	TGTGCCAGCAGCGTAGGGCCCGGGACAGAAGCAACTAATGAAAAACTGTTTTTT	CASSVGPGTEATNEKLFF
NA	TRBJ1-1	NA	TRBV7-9	TGTGCCAGCAGCGTGGGGGGGCAAGAGGCCACTGAAGCTTTCTTT	CASSVGGQEATEAFF
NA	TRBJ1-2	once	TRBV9	TGTGCCAGCAGCCCCGTTACAGGGATTGTGACCAACTATGGCTACACCTTC	CASSPVTGIVTNYGYTF
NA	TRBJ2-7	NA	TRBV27	TGTGCCAGCAGTGTGGGACTGCTCTCCTACGAGCAGTACTTC	CASSVGLLSYEQYF
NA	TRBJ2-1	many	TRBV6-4	TGTGCCAGCAGTGACTCGGACAACAATGAGCAGTTCTTC	CASSDSDNNEQFF
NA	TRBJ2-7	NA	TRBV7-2	TGTGCCAGCAGCTTAGGGAGGGGATACTACGAGCAGTACTTC	CASSLGRGYYEQYF
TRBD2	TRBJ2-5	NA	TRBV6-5	TGTGCCAGCAGTTACTCAACTAGCGGGGGCGACGGATGGCAGTACTTC	CASSYSTSGGDGWQYF